The clone carrying this T cell receptor (beta chain) was seen ten or more times. Its antigen is still unknown. The data were taken from a study of neurological immune-mediated disorders. Overall study: There were some 35 multiple sclerosis patients; about 31 were relapsing-remitting and 3 were secondary progressive. Study results and limitations: None of the CDR3 amino acid sequences found in expanded clones was shared across subjects. This suggests that the TCR-beta repertoires were private in all groups. HTLV-1-associated myelopathy ranked highest for TCR clonal expansion and multiple sclerosis lowest, beneath healthy controls.

TCRdb recomputed calls from the 5' RACE reads with MiXCR, one row per CDR3 protein. The sample contains tens of thousands of distinct CDR3 sequences, 4.5% to 6.5% of which appear only once. The V end lost 4 bases, the J end lost 8 bases, and 12 bases lay between the germline ends. This CDR3 comprises 13 residues. Germline loops: CDR1 SEHNR, CDR2 FQNEAQ (reference sequence). The rearrangement links TRBV7-9 to TRBJ2-1, with D possibly matching TRBD1 (5 bases). The specimen was PBMCs. This sequence originates from a woman aged 25 to 45 with multiple sclerosis. The CDR3 is CASSSPRVDEQFF. DNA for the CDR3: TGTGCCAGCAGCTCTCCCAGGGTGGATGAGCAGTTCTTC.